This T cell receptor (beta chain) was retrieved from a study of T cell responses to AZD1222 COVID-19 vaccine. In germline, CDR1 is SGDLS, CDR2 YYNGEE. The V end lost 5 bases, the J end lost 3 bases, and 17 bases lay between the germline ends. The length of the CDR3 is 15 residues. To note about this clone: Its specificity is not known.

Study results and caveats: CD4 TCRs associated with vaccination spanned spike, dominating at 160-218 and 743-854.

Sequenced by immunoSEQ multiplex PCR; TCRdb stores in-frame clones only, minus some. The repertoire holds roughly 100,000 clones, 90% to 95% seen once, with over 40% in the top ten. The chain links TRBV9 to TRBJ1-1; tentative D call: TRBD1 (5 bases). The sequence was collected from an adult in good health. Sample: peripheral blood, taken on day 0 of AZD1222 vaccination. CDR3 residues: CASRLGAGTDTEAFF. The CDR3 DNA sequence: TGTGCCAGCAGACTCGGGGCTGGGACCGACACTGAAGCTTTCTTT.